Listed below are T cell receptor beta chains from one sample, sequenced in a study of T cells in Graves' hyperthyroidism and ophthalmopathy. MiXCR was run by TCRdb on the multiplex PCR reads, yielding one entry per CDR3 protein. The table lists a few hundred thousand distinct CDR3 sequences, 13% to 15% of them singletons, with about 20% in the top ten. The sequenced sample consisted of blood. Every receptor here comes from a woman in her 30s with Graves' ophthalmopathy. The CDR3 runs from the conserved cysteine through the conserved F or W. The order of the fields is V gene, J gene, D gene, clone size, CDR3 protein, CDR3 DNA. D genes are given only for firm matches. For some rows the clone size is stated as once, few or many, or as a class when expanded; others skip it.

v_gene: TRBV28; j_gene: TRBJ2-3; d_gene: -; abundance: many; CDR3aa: CASSSKYSRGDTQYF; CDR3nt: TGTGCCAGCAGTTCTAAGTACAGTCGGGGAGATACGCAGTATTTT
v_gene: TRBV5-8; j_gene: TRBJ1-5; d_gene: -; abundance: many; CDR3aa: CASSLERYNQPQHF; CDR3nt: TGTGCCAGCAGCTTGGAACGCTACAATCAGCCCCAGCATTTT
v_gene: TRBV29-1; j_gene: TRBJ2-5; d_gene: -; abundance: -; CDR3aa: CSALEGMKTQYF; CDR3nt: TGCAGCGCACTTGAGGGGATGAAGACCCAGTACTTC
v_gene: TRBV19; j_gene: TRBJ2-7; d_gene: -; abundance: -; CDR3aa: CASSLTRQISYEQYF; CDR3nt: TGTGCCAGTAGCTTGACCAGACAAATCAGCTACGAGCAGTACTTC
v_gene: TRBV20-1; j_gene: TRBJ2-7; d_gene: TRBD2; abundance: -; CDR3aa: CSAQGGDYEQYF; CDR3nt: TGCAGTGCTCAGGGAGGGGACTACGAGCAGTACTTC
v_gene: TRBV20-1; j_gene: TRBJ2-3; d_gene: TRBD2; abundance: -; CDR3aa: CSAGPSGGPTDTQYF; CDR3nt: TGCAGTGCTGGACCTAGCGGGGGCCCCACAGATACGCAGTATTTT
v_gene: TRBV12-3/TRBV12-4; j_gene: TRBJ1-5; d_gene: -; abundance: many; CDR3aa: CASSFPGLYSNQPQHF; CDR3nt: TGTGCCAGCAGTTTTCCGGGACTGTATAGCAATCAGCCCCAGCATTTT
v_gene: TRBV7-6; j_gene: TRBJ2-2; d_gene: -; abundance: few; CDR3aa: CASSSTYTGELFF; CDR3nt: TGTGCCAGCAGCTCGACCTACACCGGGGAGCTGTTTTTT
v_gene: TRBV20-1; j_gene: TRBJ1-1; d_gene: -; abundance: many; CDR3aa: CSAIGALEGTEAFF; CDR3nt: TGCAGTGCTATTGGGGCTTTAGAGGGGACTGAAGCTTTCTTT
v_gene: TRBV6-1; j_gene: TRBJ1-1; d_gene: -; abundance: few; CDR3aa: CASSIRTGTGTEAFF; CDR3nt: TGTGCCAGCAGTATACGAACCGGGACCGGCACTGAAGCTTTCTTT
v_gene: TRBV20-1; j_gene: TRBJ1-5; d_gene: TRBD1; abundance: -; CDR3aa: CSAEQGGGQPQHF; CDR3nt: TGCAGTGCTGAACAGGGGGGGGGTCAGCCCCAGCATTTT
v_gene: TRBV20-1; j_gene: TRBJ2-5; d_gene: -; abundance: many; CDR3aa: CSAGDFLTQETQYF; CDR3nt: TGCAGTGCCGGGGACTTCCTCACCCAAGAGACCCAGTACTTC
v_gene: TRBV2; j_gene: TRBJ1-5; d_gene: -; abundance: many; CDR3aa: CASMEAGILDQPQHF; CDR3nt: TGTGCCAGCATGGAGGCAGGGATTTTGGATCAGCCCCAGCATTTT
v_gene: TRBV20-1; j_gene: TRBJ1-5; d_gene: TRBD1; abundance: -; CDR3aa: CSAIRDRSANQPQHF; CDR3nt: TGCAGTGCTATAAGGGACAGGTCCGCTAATCAGCCCCAGCATTTT
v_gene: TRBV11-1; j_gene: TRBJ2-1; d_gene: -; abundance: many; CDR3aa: CASSYQGVDNEQFF; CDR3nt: TGTGCCAGCAGTTATCAGGGAGTGGACAATGAGCAGTTCTTC
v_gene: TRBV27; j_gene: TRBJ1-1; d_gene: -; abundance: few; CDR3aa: CASSLSNFPMQGTEAFF; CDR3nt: TGTGCCAGCAGTTTATCGAATTTCCCAATGCAGGGCACTGAAGCTTTCTTT
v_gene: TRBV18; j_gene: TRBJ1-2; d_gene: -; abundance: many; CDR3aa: CASSPEGGTNYGYTF; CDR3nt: TGTGCCAGCTCACCAGAGGGGGGAACTAACTATGGCTACACCTTC
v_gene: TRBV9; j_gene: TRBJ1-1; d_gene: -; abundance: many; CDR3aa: CASSVGVGEGTEAFF; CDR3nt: TGTGCCAGCAGCGTAGGTGTGGGGGAGGGTACTGAAGCTTTCTTT
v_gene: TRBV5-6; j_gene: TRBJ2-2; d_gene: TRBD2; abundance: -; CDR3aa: CASSQYISGGHLYWELFF; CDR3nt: TGTGCCAGCAGCCAGTATATTAGCGGGGGCCATCTCTATTGGGAGCTGTTTTTT
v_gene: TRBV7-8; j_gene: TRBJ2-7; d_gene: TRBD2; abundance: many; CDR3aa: CASSQRGWVGGGTSYEQYF; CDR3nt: TGTGCCAGCAGCCAAAGGGGTTGGGTTGGCGGGGGGACGTCCTACGAGCAGTACTTC
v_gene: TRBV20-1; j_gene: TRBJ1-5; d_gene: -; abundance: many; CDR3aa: CSARHRGKYSNQPQHF; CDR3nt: TGCAGTGCGAGGCATAGAGGGAAGTATAGCAATCAGCCCCAGCATTTT
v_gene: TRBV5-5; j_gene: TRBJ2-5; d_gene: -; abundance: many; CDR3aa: CASSLGVGGPSVQETQYF; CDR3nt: TGTGCCAGCAGCTTGGGGGTCGGTGGGCCTAGCGTGCAAGAGACCCAGTACTTC
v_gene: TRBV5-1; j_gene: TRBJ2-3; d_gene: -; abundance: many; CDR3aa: CASSLEGSSTDTQYF; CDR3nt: TGCGCCAGCAGCTTGGAGGGGTCTAGCACAGATACGCAGTATTTT
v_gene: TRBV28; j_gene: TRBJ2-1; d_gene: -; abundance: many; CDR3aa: CATLYDRMNEQFF; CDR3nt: TGTGCCACCCTTTACGACAGAATGAATGAGCAGTTCTTC
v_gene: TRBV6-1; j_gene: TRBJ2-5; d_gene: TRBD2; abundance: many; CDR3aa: CASREAGGLQETQYF; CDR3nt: TGTGCCAGCAGGGAAGCGGGGGGTTTACAAGAGACCCAGTACTTC
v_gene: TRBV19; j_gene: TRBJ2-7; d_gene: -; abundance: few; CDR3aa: CANIGTVPSTKQYF; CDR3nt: TGTGCCAATATCGGTACAGTTCCTTCCACAAAGCAGTACTTC
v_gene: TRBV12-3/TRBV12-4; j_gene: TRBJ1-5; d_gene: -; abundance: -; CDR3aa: CASSGRRFGSPQHF; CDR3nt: TGTGCCAGCAGTGGTCGACGGTTCGGGTCGCCCCAGCATTTT
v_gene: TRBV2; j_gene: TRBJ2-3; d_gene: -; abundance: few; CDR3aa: CASRPGLSRDTQYF; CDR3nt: TGTGCCAGCAGGCCGGGATTAAGTAGGGATACGCAGTATTTT
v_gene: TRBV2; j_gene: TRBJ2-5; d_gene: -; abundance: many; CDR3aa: CASSEYRIQETQYF; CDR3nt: TGTGCCAGCAGTGAATATCGGATACAAGAGACCCAGTACTTC
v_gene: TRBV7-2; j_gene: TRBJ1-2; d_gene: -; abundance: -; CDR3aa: CASSLTFSQGIGGYTF; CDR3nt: TGTGCCAGCAGCTTAACCTTTAGCCAGGGAATAGGTGGCTACACCTTC
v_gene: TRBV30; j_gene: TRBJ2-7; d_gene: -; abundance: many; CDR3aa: CAWGTRDIGSGEQYF; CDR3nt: TGTGCCTGGGGTACCCGGGACATCGGTTCGGGAGAGCAGTACTTC
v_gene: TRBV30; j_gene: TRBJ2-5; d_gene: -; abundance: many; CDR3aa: CAVGSSETQYF; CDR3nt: TGTGCCGTCGGGTCCAGTGAGACCCAGTACTTC
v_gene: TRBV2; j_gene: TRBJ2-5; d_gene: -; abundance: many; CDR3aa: CASTSHLTSRETQYF; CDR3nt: TGTGCCAGCACATCCCATCTGACTAGTCGAGAGACCCAGTACTTC
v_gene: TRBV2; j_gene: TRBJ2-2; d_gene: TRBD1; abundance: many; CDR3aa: CASSRGRPNTGELFF; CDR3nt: TGTGCCAGCAGTAGGGGGCGCCCGAACACCGGGGAGCTGTTTTTT
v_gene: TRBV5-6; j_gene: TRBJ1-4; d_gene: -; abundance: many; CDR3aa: CASSLSGGPTNEKLFF; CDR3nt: TGTGCCAGCAGCTTGTCTGGTGGGCCGACTAATGAAAAACTGTTTTTT
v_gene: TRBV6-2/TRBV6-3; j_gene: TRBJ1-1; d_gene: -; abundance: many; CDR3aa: CASSYPLLLSQNMNTEAFF; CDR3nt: TGTGCCAGCAGTTATCCCCTCCTACTATCTCAGAACATGAACACTGAAGCTTTCTTT
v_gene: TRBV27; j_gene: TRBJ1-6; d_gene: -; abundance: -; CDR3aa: CASIPGLQGFSYNSPLHF; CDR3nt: TGTGCCAGCATTCCAGGGCTCCAGGGGTTCTCCTATAATTCACCCCTCCACTTT
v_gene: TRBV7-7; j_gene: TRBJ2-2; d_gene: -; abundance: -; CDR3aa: CASSSSRQGGELFF; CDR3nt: TGTGCTAGCAGCTCTTCGAGGCAGGGCGGGGAGCTGTTTTTT
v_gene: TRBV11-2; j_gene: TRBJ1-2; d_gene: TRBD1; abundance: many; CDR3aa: CASSFWTGEGYTF; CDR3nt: TGTGCCAGCAGCTTCTGGACAGGGGAAGGCTACACCTTC
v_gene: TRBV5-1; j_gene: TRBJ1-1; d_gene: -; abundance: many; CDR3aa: CASSLGDRGTEAFF; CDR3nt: TGCGCCAGCAGCTTGGGAGATAGGGGCACTGAAGCTTTCTTT
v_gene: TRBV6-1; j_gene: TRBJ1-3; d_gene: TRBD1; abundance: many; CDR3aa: CASRTGGRGNTIYF; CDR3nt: TGTGCCAGCAGAACAGGGGGGAGAGGAAACACCATATATTTT
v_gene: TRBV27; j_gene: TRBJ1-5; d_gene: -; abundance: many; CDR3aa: CASSRNRVQPQHF; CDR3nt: TGTGCCAGCAGTCGGAACAGGGTTCAGCCCCAGCATTTT
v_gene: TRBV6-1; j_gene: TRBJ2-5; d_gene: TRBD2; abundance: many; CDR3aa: CASKLAGQETQYF; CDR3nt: TGTGCCAGCAAGCTAGCGGGGCAAGAGACCCAGTACTTC
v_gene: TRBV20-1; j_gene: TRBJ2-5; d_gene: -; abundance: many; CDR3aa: CSAFPGQETQYF; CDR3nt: TGCAGTGCTTTCCCGGGCCAAGAGACCCAGTACTTC
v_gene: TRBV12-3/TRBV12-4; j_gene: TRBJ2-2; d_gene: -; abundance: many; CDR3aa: CASSRDLNTGELFF; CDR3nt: TGTGCCAGCAGCCGAGACCTTAACACCGGGGAGCTGTTTTTT
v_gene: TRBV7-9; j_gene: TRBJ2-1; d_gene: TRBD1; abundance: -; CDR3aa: CASSLARDRALMVNEQFF; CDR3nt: TGTGCCAGCAGCTTAGCGCGGGACAGGGCACTTATGGTGAATGAGCAGTTCTTC
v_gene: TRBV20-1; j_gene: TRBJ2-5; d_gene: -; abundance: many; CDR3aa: CSAREPRHGGRAGETQYF; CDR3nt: TGCAGTGCTAGAGAACCCCGTCATGGCGGGCGGGCCGGGGAGACCCAGTACTTC
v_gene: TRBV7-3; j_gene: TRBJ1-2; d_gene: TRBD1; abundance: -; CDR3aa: CATPLRDRDPNYGYTF; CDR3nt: TGTGCCACCCCGCTCCGGGACAGGGACCCTAACTATGGCTACACCTTC
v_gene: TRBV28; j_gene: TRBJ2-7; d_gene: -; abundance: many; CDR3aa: CASSDRLAYEQYF; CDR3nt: TGTGCCAGCAGTGACCGACTAGCCTACGAGCAGTACTTC
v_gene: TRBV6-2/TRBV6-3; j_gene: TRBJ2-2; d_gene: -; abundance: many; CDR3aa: CASSPSVNTGELFF; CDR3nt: TGTGCCAGCAGCCCGTCGGTCAACACCGGGGAGCTGTTTTTT